Listed below are T cell receptor beta chains from one sample, sequenced in a study of monozygotic twins with inflammatory bowel disease. From its re-call of the 5' RACE reads, TCRdb lists each CDR3 protein once, without DNA. The sample has over 200,000 distinct CDR3 sequences. Sequencing was carried out using blood. Every receptor here comes from a human donor with ulcerative colitis or Crohn's disease, or a healthy co-twin of an affected twin (not recorded which). CDR3s include the opening cysteine and the closing phenylalanine or tryptophan.

V gene: TRBV19
J gene: TRBJ2-1
CDR3 protein: CASSPATYNEQFF

V gene: TRBV5-1
J gene: TRBJ1-1
CDR3 protein: CASSSRVGTNTEAFF

V gene: TRBV12-3/TRBV12-4
J gene: TRBJ1-3
CDR3 protein: CASRATGDGNTIYF

V gene: TRBV20-1
J gene: TRBJ1-2
CDR3 protein: CSAPTRTGHYGYTF

V gene: TRBV20-1
J gene: TRBJ1-5
CDR3 protein: CSLGGLTSNQPQHF

V gene: TRBV20-1
J gene: TRBJ1-5
CDR3 protein: CSARAPDWAQHF

V gene: TRBV9
J gene: TRBJ2-5
CDR3 protein: CASSAPRGGRETQYF

V gene: TRBV4-2
J gene: TRBJ1-2
CDR3 protein: CASSQGVQGGYGYTF

V gene: TRBV2
J gene: TRBJ2-1
CDR3 protein: CASSDGVDEQFF

V gene: TRBV20-1
J gene: TRBJ2-3
CDR3 protein: CSARPGGYTDTQYF

V gene: TRBV7-2
J gene: TRBJ1-2
CDR3 protein: CASSPRDLGGYTF

V gene: TRBV27
J gene: TRBJ1-5
CDR3 protein: CASSFGGQRNQPQHF

V gene: TRBV3-1
J gene: TRBJ1-2
CDR3 protein: CASSQVSGNYGYTF

V gene: TRBV20-1
J gene: TRBJ1-6
CDR3 protein: CSAPRPGSPLHF

V gene: TRBV6-1
J gene: TRBJ2-2
CDR3 protein: CASNRGGDTGELFF

V gene: TRBV29-1
J gene: TRBJ2-3
CDR3 protein: CSAVSGSTDTQYF

V gene: TRBV27
J gene: TRBJ1-2
CDR3 protein: CASSLSRSYGYTF

V gene: TRBV7-2
J gene: TRBJ2-5
CDR3 protein: CASSLIWGGRETQYF

V gene: TRBV20-1
J gene: TRBJ2-1
CDR3 protein: CSAGQGYYNEQFF

V gene: TRBV20-1
J gene: TRBJ1-2
CDR3 protein: CSARSGLYGYTF

V gene: TRBV15
J gene: TRBJ1-2
CDR3 protein: CATSREGVGTPYGYTF

V gene: TRBV5-1
J gene: TRBJ1-1
CDR3 protein: CASSPRPTANTEAFF

V gene: TRBV7-2
J gene: TRBJ2-4
CDR3 protein: CASSLEGTNLAKNIQYF

V gene: TRBV18
J gene: TRBJ1-2
CDR3 protein: CASSRGQGPGGTF

V gene: TRBV20-1
J gene: TRBJ2-1
CDR3 protein: CSARAPGTGAYNEQFF

V gene: TRBV6-1
J gene: TRBJ2-7
CDR3 protein: CASGDRDRTYEQYF

V gene: TRBV29-1
J gene: TRBJ2-5
CDR3 protein: CSVTLGGTAQETQYF

V gene: TRBV5-1
J gene: TRBJ2-1
CDR3 protein: CASSFNFDNEQFF

V gene: TRBV10-3
J gene: TRBJ1-1
CDR3 protein: CAISDDSEGFEAFF

V gene: TRBV11-2
J gene: TRBJ1-4
CDR3 protein: CASSRTLDEKLFF